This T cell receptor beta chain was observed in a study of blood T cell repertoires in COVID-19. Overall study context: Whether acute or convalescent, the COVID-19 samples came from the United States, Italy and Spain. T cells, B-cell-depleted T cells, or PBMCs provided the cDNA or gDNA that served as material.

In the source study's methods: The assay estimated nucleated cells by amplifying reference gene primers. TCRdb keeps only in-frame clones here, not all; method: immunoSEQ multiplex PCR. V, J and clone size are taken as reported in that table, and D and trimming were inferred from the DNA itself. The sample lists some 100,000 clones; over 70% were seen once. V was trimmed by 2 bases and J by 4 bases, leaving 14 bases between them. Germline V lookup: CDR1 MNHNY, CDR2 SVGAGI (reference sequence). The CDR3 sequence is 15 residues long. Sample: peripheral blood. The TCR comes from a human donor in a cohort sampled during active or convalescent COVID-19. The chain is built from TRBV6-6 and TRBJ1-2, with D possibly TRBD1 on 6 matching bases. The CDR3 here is CASSYLRQALYGYTF. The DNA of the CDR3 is TGTGCCAGCAGTTACCTCAGACAGGCCCTCTATGGCTACACCTTC.